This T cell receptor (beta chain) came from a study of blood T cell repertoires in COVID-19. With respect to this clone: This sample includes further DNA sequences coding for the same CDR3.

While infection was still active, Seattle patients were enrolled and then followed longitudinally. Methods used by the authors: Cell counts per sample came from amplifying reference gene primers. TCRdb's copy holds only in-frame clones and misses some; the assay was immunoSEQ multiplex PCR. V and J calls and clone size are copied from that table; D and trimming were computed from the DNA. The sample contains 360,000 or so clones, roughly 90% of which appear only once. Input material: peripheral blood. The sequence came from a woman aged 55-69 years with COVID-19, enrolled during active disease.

CDR3 in amino acids: CASTSNTEAFF. CDR3 nucleotide sequence: TGTGCCAGCACCTCCAACACTGAAGCTTTCTTT. This rearrangement joins TRBV28 to TRBJ1-1; D gene ambiguous. In germline, CDR1 is MDHEN, CDR2 SYDVKM. The length of the CDR3 is 11 residues. Between the trimmed V and J ends, which lost 7 bases and 2 bases, there was a span of 5 bases.